These 20 T cell receptor beta chains were sequenced from one sample in a study of tumor-infiltrating lymphocytes in primary liver carcinoma. TCR beta cDNA came from about 500 ng total RNA, primed with a constant-region primer. Each TCR beta library was derived from three nested multiplex PCR rounds that employed slightly modified ARM-PCR. Forward primers for TRBV1-TRBV30 and a C-beta reverse primer served the first two PCR rounds, at approximately 10 cycles each. TCRdb redid the calling of the multiplex PCR reads with MiXCR, one entry per CDR3 protein. In the table there are around 330,000 distinct CDR3 sequences, about 50% of which are singletons. Germline DNA was also extracted, and blood RNA was taken from unsorted whole blood. Sequenced: peripheral blood. The receptors were sampled from a young woman with primary liver carcinoma and hepatitis B virus infection.

This clonotype was picked up a small number of times. The V gene is TRBV4-2, the J gene TRBJ2-7, with no clear D. Trimming took 0 bases from V and 7 from J, leaving 10 bases between them. CDR3 size: 13 residues. In germline, CDR1 is LGHNA, CDR2 YNFKEQ. This chain's CDR3 is CASSQDRLWEQYF. CDR3 bases: TGTGCCAGCAGCCAAGACAGGTTGTGGGAGCAGTACTTC.

Of note for this clonotype: The junction differs from germline at one of its ends, possibly a read error. The chain uses TRBV4-3 and TRBJ1-5; TRBD1 might be the D (5 bases). The CDR3 consists of 14 residues. From germline, CDR1 is LGHNA and CDR2 YSLEER. The DNA of the CDR3 is TGCGCCAGCGGCCAAGGGGCAACCAATCAGCCCCAGCATTTT. Translating gives CASGQGATNQPQHF.

Notes on this clonotype: A much larger clone lies a single base off, so this may be a read error. The gene calls are TRBV6-1 and TRBJ1-1; no clear D gene. V gave up 10 bases and J gave up 4 bases, with 19 bases separating them. Germline V CDR1 and CDR2: MNHNS, SASEGT. The CDR3 is 14 residues long. This chain's CDR3 is CATTLSSRATEAFF. The DNA for the CDR3 is TGTGCCACCACGTTGTCGTCTAGGGCCACTGAAGCTTTCTTT.

This clonotype was detected once. An end of the junction does not agree with germline; a read error may underlie this. CDR3 residues: CASGLRGGMRYF. The CDR3 DNA reads as TGTGCCAGCGGCTTAAGAGGGGGGATGAGATATTTT. The chain employs TRBV11-3 and TRBJ2-3, with D perhaps TRBD1 or TRBD2 (6 bases each). The germline gives CDR1 SGHNT, CDR2 YENEEA. This CDR3 spans 12 amino acids.

A note on this clonotype: This is likely a read error, given that the CDR3 carries no conserved phenylalanine or tryptophan at its end. CDR3 region: CSVRDDGGAGELFL. The CDR3 DNA is TGCAGCGTACGAGATGACGGAGGAGCCGGGGAGCTGTTTCTT. This rearrangement joins TRBV29-1 to TRBJ2-2, with D possibly matching TRBD2 (5 bases). V was clipped by 6 bases and J by 6 bases, with 17 bases between them. The germline V gene has CDR1 SQVTM and CDR2 ANQGSEA. There are 14 residues in the CDR3.

This clonotype has more than one count but fewer than ten. V is TRBV14 and J is TRBJ2-3; the D is unclear. V shed 1 base and J shed 7 bases, with 9 bases lying between them. Germline V gives CDR1 SGHDN, CDR2 FVKESK. The CDR3 loop spans 13 amino acids. DNA for the CDR3: TGTGCCAGCAGCCAAGGGGCATCTAATACGCAGTATTTT. This codes for CASSQGASNTQYF.

Note on this clonotype: The junction departs from germline at one end; a sequencing error may be responsible. This chain connects TRBV24-1 to TRBJ2-3, with 12 bases fitting TRBD2. The germline V gene has CDR1 KGHDR and CDR2 SFDVKD. The CDR3 runs 18 residues. The CDR3 DNA reads as TGTACCACCAGTGATCCTGTAACTAGCGGGAGGAGCCCAGATACGCAGTATTTT. Its protein product is CTTSDPVTSGRSPDTQYF.

As concerns this clonotype: This sequence may be a read error, since a much larger clone differs from it by one base. The chain has TRBV12-3 or TRBV12-4 and TRBJ2-3; possible D gene TRBD2, 7 bases. This CDR3 contains 14 residues. For the CDR3, the DNA is TGTGTCAGCATCCCCGGACGGGGGGCCGATACGCAGTATTTT. Translation gives CVSIPGRGADTQYF.

This chain uses TRBV11-2 with TRBJ1-2, with unresolved D. CDR3 size: 14 residues. Germline CDR1 is SGHAT and CDR2 is FQNNGV. V lost 3 bases and J 5 bases, leaving 13 bases between the germline ends. In DNA, the CDR3 is TGTGCCAGCAGCTTCGGGGAGCCGGGTTATGGCTACACCTTC. Translated, it gives CASSFGEPGYGYTF.

This chain joins TRBV6-1 and TRBJ2-5; 9 positions agree with TRBD1. V lost 4 bases to trimming and J lost 5 bases; unmatched junction nucleotides: 8. Germline-derived CDR1 and CDR2 are MNHNS and SASEGT. The CDR3 sequence is 15 residues long. The CDR3 here is CASSVGTGNWETQYF. In DNA, the CDR3 is TGTGCCAGCAGTGTAGGGACAGGGAATTGGGAGACCCAGTACTTC.

The chain joins TRBV5-6 to TRBJ1-1; no firm D call. CDR1 SGHDT and CDR2 YYEEEE come from the germline V gene. The V and J ends lost 1 base and 2 bases respectively, with 9 bases between them. The CDR3 covers 14 residues. CDR3 DNA sequence: TGTGCCAGCAGCTTGCTCAAGGGAAACACTGAAGCTTTCTTT. Translating gives CASSLLKGNTEAFF.

This clonotype has more than one count but fewer than ten. The chain employs TRBV28 and TRBJ2-7, with TRBD2 as a possible D gene (5 bases). Germline loops: CDR1 MDHEN, CDR2 SYDVKM. The V and J ends lost 4 bases and 3 bases respectively, with 13 bases between them. The CDR3 consists of 14 residues. The CDR3 spells CASSSPVRGYEQYF. The CDR3 DNA reads TGTGCCAGCAGTTCCCCCGTACGGGGCTACGAGCAGTACTTC.

This clonotype was counted a single time. The V call is TRBV11-2, the J call TRBJ2-7, with D unresolved. With 3 bases removed from V and 12 bases from J, the gap between germline ends came to 18 bases. CDR1 is SGHAT and CDR2 is FQNNGV in the germline V gene. The CDR3 length is 13 residues. In DNA form, the CDR3 reads TGTGCCAGCAGCTTCGGTGGCAGCTACGAACTGTACTTC. Translation gives CASSFGGSYELYF.

The chain links TRBV4-1 to TRBJ2-7; no clear D. The CDR3 runs to 15 residues. Germline CDR1 and CDR2: MGHRA and YSYEKL. Trimming took off 1 base at V and 0 bases at J, with 10 bases between the two ends. The CDR3 loop reads CASSQGGQNSYEQYF. In nucleotides, the CDR3 is TGCGCCAGCAGCCAAGGCGGCCAGAACTCCTACGAGCAGTACTTC.

The CDR3 spells CASKGQARRYEQYF. Here the CDR3 DNA reads TGTGCCAGCAAGGGTCAGGCGCGACGCTACGAGCAGTACTTC. The V call is TRBV6-2 or TRBV6-3, the J call TRBJ2-7; no clear D. V dropped 7 bases and J dropped 3 bases, with 16 bases sitting between them. The germline CDR1 and CDR2 sequences are MNHEY and SVGEGT. The CDR3 consists of 14 residues.

The chain joins TRBV6-5 to TRBJ2-7, with TRBD2 matching over 10 bases. Germline V gene lookup returns CDR1 MNHEY and CDR2 SVGAGI. V trimming: 7 bases; J trimming: 5 bases; junction bases outside the gene matches: 8. This CDR3 region has 14 residues. The CDR3 bases are TGTGCCAGCAACCCAGCGGGAGGGCCTAACGAGCAGTACTTC. Translation gives CASNPAGGPNEQYF.

On this clonotype: One junction end disagrees with the germline gene, perhaps due to a read error. The chain links TRBV12-3 or TRBV12-4 to TRBJ2-1, with D possibly matching TRBD1 (5 bases). The CDR3 runs to 11 residues. As DNA, the CDR3 is TGTACCAGCAGTCAGGGTTTAGAGCAGTTCTTC. Amino acid sequence: CTSSQGLEQFF.

The chain is built from TRBV4-1 and TRBJ1-4, with D uncertain. Germline-derived CDR1 and CDR2 are MGHRA and YSYEKL. CDR3 length: 15 amino acids. V was clipped by 1 base and J by 8 bases, with 14 bases between them. CDR3 sequence (DNA): TGCGCCAGCAGCCAAGGTTCAAACGGGCCGGAAAAACTGTTTTTT. Residues: CASSQGSNGPEKLFF.

Worth noting for this clonotype: This sequence may be a read error, since a much larger clone differs from it by one base. This chain joins TRBV6-2 or TRBV6-3 and TRBJ2-1; 8 bases map to TRBD1. The V segment lost 5 bases and the J segment 12 bases; nucleotides outside the gene matches: 3. CDR3 length: 11 amino acids. Per germline, CDR1 MNHEY and CDR2 SVGEGT. CDR3 nucleotides: TGTGCCAGCAGTCTAGGACAGGGGCAGTTCTTC. Translating it yields CASSLGQGQFF.

This clonotype was observed at least ten times. The rearrangement uses TRBV29-1 and TRBJ1-2; 9 nucleotides match TRBD1. Germline CDR1 SQVTM, CDR2 ANQGSEA. The length of the CDR3 is 13 residues. After removal of 4 bases from V and 8 bases from J, the junction contained 8 bases not matched to a gene. The CDR3 region is CSVGAGTGSGYTF. The CDR3 DNA sequence: TGCAGCGTTGGAGCCGGGACAGGGAGCGGCTACACCTTC.